This TCR beta chain is from a study of blood T cell repertoires in COVID-19. The wider study: Material from acute and convalescent COVID-19 was sourced from the United States, Italy and Spain.

Clones were read by immunoSEQ multiplex PCR, and TCRdb kept only the in-frame ones, dropping some. The sample carries approximately 46,000 clones, about 90% recorded once. CDR1 and CDR2 (germline): SGDLS, YYNGEE. Trimming took off 4 bases at V and 8 bases at J, with 20 bases between the two ends. The CDR3 runs to 15 residues. The chain recombines TRBV9 with TRBJ2-3; tentatively, D is TRBD2 (6 bases). The sample was peripheral blood. The source is an older man with active COVID-19. The DNA of the CDR3 is TGTGCCAGCAGCCCAACCGGGACTCAAGGAGCTACGCAGTATTTT. Amino acid sequence: CASSPTGTQGATQYF.